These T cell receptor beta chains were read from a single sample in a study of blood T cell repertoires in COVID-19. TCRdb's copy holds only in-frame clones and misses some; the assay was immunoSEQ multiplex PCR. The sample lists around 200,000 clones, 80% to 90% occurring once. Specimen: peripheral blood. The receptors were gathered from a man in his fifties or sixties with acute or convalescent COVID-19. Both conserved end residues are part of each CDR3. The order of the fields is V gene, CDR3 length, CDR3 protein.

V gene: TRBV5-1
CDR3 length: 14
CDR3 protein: CASSLTGYNEKLFF

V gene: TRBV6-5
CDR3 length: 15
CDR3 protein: CASILQGAPPSGYTF

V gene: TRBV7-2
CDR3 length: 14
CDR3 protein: CASSFGQGTGELFF

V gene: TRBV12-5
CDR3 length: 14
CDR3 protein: CASAPDRVDSPLHF

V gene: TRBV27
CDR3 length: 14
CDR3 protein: CASSLRGFGETQYF

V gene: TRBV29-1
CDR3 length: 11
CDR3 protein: CSSKGTGEAFF

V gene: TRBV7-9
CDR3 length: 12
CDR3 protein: CASSWDSYGYTF

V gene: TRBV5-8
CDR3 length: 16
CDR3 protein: CASSGYRGHSNQPQHF

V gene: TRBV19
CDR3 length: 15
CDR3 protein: CASRSAGGAVNEQFF

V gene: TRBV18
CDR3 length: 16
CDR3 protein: CASSPPRDTSNYGYTF

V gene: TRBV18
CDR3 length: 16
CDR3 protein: CASSPRTSGGADEQYF

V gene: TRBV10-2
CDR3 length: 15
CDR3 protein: CASSETGTGAQPQHF

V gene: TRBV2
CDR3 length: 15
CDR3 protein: CASSASGGPTDTQYF

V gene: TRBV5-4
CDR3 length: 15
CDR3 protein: CASSVRTGVLETQYF

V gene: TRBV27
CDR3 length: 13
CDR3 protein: CASSLRGWYEQYF

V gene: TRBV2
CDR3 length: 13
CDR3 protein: CATSPQGNTEAFF

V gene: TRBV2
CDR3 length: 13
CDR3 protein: CASSTQGTDTQYF

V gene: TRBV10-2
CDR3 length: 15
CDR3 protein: CASSGRQGDYQPQHF

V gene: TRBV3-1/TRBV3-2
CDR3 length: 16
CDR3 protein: CASSLQRGRGQETQYF

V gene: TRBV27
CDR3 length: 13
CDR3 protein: CASRRQGTEKLFF

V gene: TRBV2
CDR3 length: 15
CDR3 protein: CASSDTGQNNQPQHF

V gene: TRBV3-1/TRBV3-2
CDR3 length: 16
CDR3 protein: CASSQETGSLGNEQFF

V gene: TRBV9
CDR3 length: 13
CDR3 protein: CASSESSNQPQHF

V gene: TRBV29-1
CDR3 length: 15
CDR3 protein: CSSDTWQGGSYGYTF

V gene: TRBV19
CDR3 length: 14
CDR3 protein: CASRRTSTNEKLFF

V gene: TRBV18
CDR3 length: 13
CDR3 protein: CASSRDRAYGYTF

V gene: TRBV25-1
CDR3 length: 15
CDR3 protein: CASSDGGGGRTEAFF

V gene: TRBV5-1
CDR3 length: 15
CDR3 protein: CASSWDSANTGELFF

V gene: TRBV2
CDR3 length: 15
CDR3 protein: CASRSSGTGYYGYTF

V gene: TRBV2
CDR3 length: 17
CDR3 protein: CASSLDRGSSYNSPLHF

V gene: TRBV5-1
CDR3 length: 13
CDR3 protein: CASSDYPEREQYF

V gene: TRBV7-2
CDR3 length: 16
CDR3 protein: CASSLRRQGPVTEAFF

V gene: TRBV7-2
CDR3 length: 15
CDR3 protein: CASSSGTLSNQPQHF

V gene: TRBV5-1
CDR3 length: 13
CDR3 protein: CASSFNGNTEAFF

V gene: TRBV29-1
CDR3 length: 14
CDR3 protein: CSVEPTRPGSGYTF

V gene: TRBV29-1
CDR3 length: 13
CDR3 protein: CSVWSQGNYGYTF

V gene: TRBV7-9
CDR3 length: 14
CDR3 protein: CASSPTGDGSPLHF

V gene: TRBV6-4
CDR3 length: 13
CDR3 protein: CASRDHGNSPLHF

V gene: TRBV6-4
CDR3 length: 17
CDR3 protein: CASSAVGRDYSTDTQYF

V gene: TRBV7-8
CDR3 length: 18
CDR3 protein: CASSLVYPEGYSGNTIYF

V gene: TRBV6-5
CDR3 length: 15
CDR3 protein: CASSHREWGDYGYTF

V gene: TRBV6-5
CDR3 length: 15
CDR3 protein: CASKDRGPGQETQYF

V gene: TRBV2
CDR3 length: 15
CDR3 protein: CASSVGPGVMGGYTF

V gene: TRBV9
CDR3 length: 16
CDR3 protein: CASSVGSSGGTDTQYF

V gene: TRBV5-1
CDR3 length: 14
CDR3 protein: CASSLVSGQETQYF

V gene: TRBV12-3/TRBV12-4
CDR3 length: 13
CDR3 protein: CASSLTVGEKLFF